These 20 T cell receptor beta chains were sequenced from one sample in a study of blood T cell repertoires in COVID-19. Assay: immunoSEQ multiplex PCR; the TCRdb copy retains only in-frame clones and omits some. The sample records about 250,000 clones, about 68% being singletons. The sample was peripheral blood. The source of these receptors is an elderly woman with acute or convalescent COVID-19.

This clone has a single count. Here the CDR3 reads CAISDDSRSATNEKLFF. CDR3 DNA: TGTGCCATCAGTGATGACTCCAGAAGTGCAACTAATGAAAAACTGTTTTTT. The J gene is TRBJ1-4, the V gene TRBV10-3; the D is unclear. CDR1 is ENHRY, CDR2 SYGVKD, per germline. V lost 3 bases to trimming and J lost 0 bases, with 14 bases between them. This CDR3 comprises 17 residues.

This clone was recorded at least ten times. Other DNA variants within this sample encode the same CDR3. The chain uses TRBV6-5 and TRBJ2-7, with 9 bases matching TRBD1. V shed 5 bases, J shed 1 base, and the junction held 3 bases outside the gene matches. Germline CDR1 reads MNHEY; CDR2 reads SVGAGI. CDR3 length: 14 residues. DNA for the CDR3: TGTGCCAGCAGTAGACAGGGGGGATCCTACGAGCAGTACTTC. Residues: CASSRQGGSYEQYF.

This rearrangement joins TRBV7-2 to TRBJ1-1, with unresolved D. The CDR3 sequence is 15 residues long. The V end was cut by 3 bases, the J end by 2 bases, with 13 bases between. From germline, CDR1 is SGHTA and CDR2 FQGNSA. Here the CDR3 reads CASSFLVTRNTEAFF. In nucleotides, the CDR3 is TGTGCCAGCAGCTTCCTCGTGACTCGCAACACTGAAGCTTTCTTT.

The chain links TRBV19 to TRBJ2-5, with 8 nucleotides matching TRBD2. The germline V gene encodes CDR1 LNHDA and CDR2 SQIVND (reference sequence). CDR3 length: 16 residues. The J segment lost 6 bases and the V segment lost 3 bases, leaving 12 bases of the junction unmatched. The DNA of the CDR3 is TGTGCCAGTAGTATTTTGACGGGGGGGCCACAGAAGACCCAGTACTTC. Translating it yields CASSILTGGPQKTQYF.

This chain uses TRBV10-3 with TRBJ1-5; no firm D call. The CDR3 has 14 amino acids. Trimming left V 3 bases short and J 6 bases short, with 12 bases between. The germline CDR1 and CDR2 sequences are ENHRY and SYGVKD. The CDR3 nucleotides read TGTGCCATCAGTGATCGTGGCTTGGCTCAGCCCCAGCATTTT. It is translated as CAISDRGLAQPQHF.

The table lists this clone with a few counts. The rearrangement links TRBV2 to TRBJ1-5, with D unresolved. The CDR3 spans 14 residues. V lost 6 bases and J lost 2, with 11 bases in between. Germline V gene lookup returns CDR1 SNHLY and CDR2 FYNNEI. DNA of the CDR3: TGTGCCAGCAGGAGGGAGGTGGGCAATCAGCCCCAGCATTTT. Protein: CASRREVGNQPQHF.

This clone was found once. V usage is TRBV2 and J usage is TRBJ2-7; 13 bases are shared with TRBD2. V trimming: 8 bases; J trimming: 13 bases; junction bases outside the gene matches: 17. The CDR3 consists of 15 residues. CDR1 and CDR2 (germline): SNHLY, FYNNEI. The CDR3 here is CASSFGLAGVTSPYF. The CDR3 DNA is TGTGCCAGCTCCTTCGGACTAGCGGGAGTTACGAGCCCTTACTTC.

This chain joins TRBV5-4 and TRBJ2-7; TRBD2 matches 8 bases. J gave up 6 bases and V 0 bases, and 5 bases lay outside the gene matches. The CDR3 contains 14 residues. Germline CDR1 SGHNT, CDR2 YYREEE (reference sequence). CDR3 in DNA: TGTGCCAGCAGCTTGGCCGGGGGGGCTCGCGAGCAGTACTTC. Amino acids: CASSLAGGAREQYF.

The chain uses TRBV10-3 and TRBJ1-1; 7 bases match TRBD1. This CDR3 comprises 15 residues. Per the germline V gene, CDR1 is ENHRY and CDR2 is SYGVKD. V shed 4 bases, J shed 1 base, and the junction held 6 bases outside the gene matches. The CDR3, as DNA: TGTGCCATCAGTGTAGGACAGGTTACGAACACTGAAGCTTTCTTT. This encodes CAISVGQVTNTEAFF.

CDR3 loop: CASSKDLRDFLPSNTEAFF. CDR3 DNA: TGTGCCAGCAGCAAAGACCTAAGGGACTTTCTCCCCTCAAACACTGAAGCTTTCTTT. V and J are TRBV21-1 and TRBJ1-1. TRBV21-1 is tagged as a pseudogene. This CDR3 contains 19 residues.

This rearrangement joins TRBV2 to TRBJ2-7, with TRBD2 matching 10 bases. The CDR3 loop spans 16 amino acids. CDR1 SNHLY and CDR2 FYNNEI come from the germline V gene. The ends lost 4 bases at V and 4 bases at J; junction bases unmatched: 10. The CDR3 loop is CASSGVASGSLYEQYF. In DNA, the CDR3 is TGTGCCAGCAGTGGCGTGGCTAGCGGGAGTCTTTACGAGCAGTACTTC.

This rearrangement joins TRBV11-2 to TRBJ2-1; the match to TRBD2 covers 9 bases. Looked up from germline, CDR1 is SGHAT and CDR2 is FQNNGV. Trimming cost V 1 base and J 9 bases; bases outside gene matches: 10. This CDR3 is built from 16 residues. The CDR3 DNA reads TGTGCCAGCAGCTTAGTTAGAGCGGGAGGAGTTGGTGAGCAGTTCTTC. Protein product: CASSLVRAGGVGEQFF.

The V gene is TRBV5-4, the J gene TRBJ2-3, with D maybe TRBD1 (6 bases). CDR1 SGHNT and CDR2 YYREEE come from the germline V gene (reference sequence). The CDR3 loop spans 13 amino acids. V gave up 1 base and J gave up 4 bases, with 7 bases separating them. CDR3 sequence: CASSLKGADTQYF. The DNA for the CDR3 is TGTGCCAGCAGCTTGAAGGGGGCAGATACGCAGTATTTT.

Turning to this clone: This sample also contains other DNA sequences that code for the same CDR3. The chain recombines TRBV19 with TRBJ1-1, with D possibly being TRBD1 (6 bases). The germline gives CDR1 LNHDA, CDR2 SQIVND (reference sequence). Between the trimmed V and J ends, which lost 1 base and 0 bases, there was a span of 9 bases. The CDR3 is 15 amino acids. The CDR3 sequence: CASSIVGQLNTEAFF. CDR3 DNA sequence: TGTGCCAGTAGTATAGTGGGACAATTGAACACTGAAGCTTTCTTT.

The genes are TRBV7-9 and TRBJ1-1; TRBD1 aligns across 9 bases. V shed 5 bases, J shed 7 bases, and the junction held 8 bases outside the gene matches. Per germline, CDR1 SEHNR and CDR2 FQNEAQ (reference sequence). This CDR3 has 14 amino acids. This CDR3 is CASSRGTGSGEAFF. The CDR3 bases are TGTGCCAGCAGCCGGGGGACAGGGTCTGGTGAAGCTTTCTTT.

CDR3 loop: CAISVGGRAYEQYF. CDR3 coding DNA: TGTGCCATCTCCGTGGGGGGGAGGGCCTACGAGCAGTACTTC. V is TRBV10-3 and J is TRBJ2-7, with 7 bases fitting TRBD2. The germline V gene encodes CDR1 ENHRY and CDR2 SYGVKD. V lost 8 bases to trimming and J lost 2 bases; unmatched junction nucleotides: 9. This CDR3 is built from 14 residues.

The genes are TRBV12-3 or TRBV12-4 and TRBJ1-6, with TRBD1 as a possible D gene (5 bases). The CDR3 is 12 residues long. Trimming left V 1 base short and J 14 bases short, with 9 bases between. This chain's CDR3 is CASSLVGGSLHF. The CDR3 nucleotides are TGTGCCAGCAGTTTAGTGGGGGGGTCCCTCCACTTT.

The genes are TRBV2 and TRBJ1-1, with 8 nucleotides matching TRBD1. Germline CDR1 reads SNHLY; CDR2 reads FYNNEI. The CDR3 totals 14 residues. The junction had 8 bases not matched to a gene; V was cut back by 4 bases and J by 7 bases. CDR3 sequence: CASSGVRGRGEAFF. The CDR3 DNA reads as TGTGCCAGCAGTGGAGTCAGGGGGCGAGGTGAAGCTTTCTTT.

This chain connects TRBV10-2 to TRBJ1-3; 11 positions agree with TRBD1. Germline V gene sequence: CDR1 WSHSY, CDR2 SAAADI. The V and J ends lost 6 bases and 0 bases, in that order; junction bases with no gene match: 7. There are 17 residues in the CDR3. The CDR3 here is CASSLPGTGGSGNTIYF. CDR3 nucleotides: TGCGCCAGCAGCCTACCCGGGACAGGGGGCTCTGGAAACACCATATATTTT.

The chain couples TRBV19 to TRBJ1-5; tentatively, D is TRBD1 (5 bases). CDR3 size: 13 residues. The ends were cut back, 6 bases at V and 7 bases at J, with 13 bases in the middle. Germline-derived CDR1 and CDR2 are LNHDA and SQIVND (reference sequence). Here the CDR3 reads CASREGNRQPQHF. The CDR3 DNA reads as TGTGCCAGTAGGGAGGGGAACCGACAGCCCCAGCATTTT.